This T cell receptor (beta chain) was observed in a study of blood T cell repertoires in COVID-19. Study at large: COVID-19 samples, acute and convalescent, were from the United States, Italy and Spain.

Authors' methods: How many nucleated cells were present was estimated from reference gene primer amplification. Only in-frame clones appear in the TCRdb table, and some are missing; sequencing was by immunoSEQ multiplex PCR. The D gene and trimming were derived from the DNA, and the V and J assignments and clone size from that table. The table includes approximately 310,000 clones, 89% detected once. V was clipped by 6 bases and J by 6 bases; unmatched bases: 3. The CDR3 is made up of 13 amino acids. Germline V CDR1 and CDR2: SNHLY, FYNNEI. Allocation to cohorts depended on clinical history reported by the participants.

The V call is TRBV2, the J call TRBJ1-5; 9 nucleotides agree with TRBD1. Sequencing was carried out using PBMCs or T cells enriched from blood (not recorded which). This sequence was found in a man aged 60 to 69 who had recovered from COVID-19. The CDR3 spells CASSGTGLQPQHF. For the CDR3, the DNA is TGTGCCAGCAGCGGGACAGGGCTTCAGCCCCAGCATTTT. Supplemented by reference TRBV2 and TRBJ1-5, the full variable domain reads EPEVTQTPSHQVTQMGQEVILRCVPISNHLYFYWYRQILGQKVEFLVSFYNNEISEKSEIFDDQFSVERPDGSNFTLKIRSTKLEDSAMYFCASSGTGLQPQHFGDGTRLSIL.